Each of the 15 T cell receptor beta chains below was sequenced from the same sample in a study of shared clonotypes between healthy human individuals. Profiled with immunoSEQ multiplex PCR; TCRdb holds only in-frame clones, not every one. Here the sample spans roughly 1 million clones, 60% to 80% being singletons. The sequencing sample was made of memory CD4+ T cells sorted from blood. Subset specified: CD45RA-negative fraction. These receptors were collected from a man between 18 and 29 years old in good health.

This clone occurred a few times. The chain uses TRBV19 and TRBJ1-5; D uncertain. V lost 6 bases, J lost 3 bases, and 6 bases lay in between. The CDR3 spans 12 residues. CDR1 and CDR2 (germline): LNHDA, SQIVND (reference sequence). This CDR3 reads CASRILNQPQHF. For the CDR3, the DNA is TGTGCCAGTAGGATCCTCAATCAGCCCCAGCATTTT.

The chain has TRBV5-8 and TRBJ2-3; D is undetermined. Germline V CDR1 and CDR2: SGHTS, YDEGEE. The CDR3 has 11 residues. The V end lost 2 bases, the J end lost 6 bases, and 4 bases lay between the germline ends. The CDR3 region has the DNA TGTGCCAGCAGCTTACGGGATACGCAGTATTTT. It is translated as CASSLRDTQYF. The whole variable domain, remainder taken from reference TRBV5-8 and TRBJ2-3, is EAGVTQSPTHLIKTRGQQATLRCSPISGHTSVYWYQQALGLGLQFLLWYDEGEERNRGNFPPRFSGRQFPNYSSELNVNALELEDSALYLCASSLRDTQYFGPGTRLTVL.

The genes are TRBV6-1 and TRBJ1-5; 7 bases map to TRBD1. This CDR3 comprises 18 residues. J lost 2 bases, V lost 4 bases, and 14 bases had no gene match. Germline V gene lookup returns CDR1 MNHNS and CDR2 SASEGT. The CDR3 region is CASSGQGTGVSGNQPQHF. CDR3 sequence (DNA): TGTGCCAGCAGTGGACAGGGAACCGGGGTTTCGGGCAATCAGCCCCAGCATTTT.

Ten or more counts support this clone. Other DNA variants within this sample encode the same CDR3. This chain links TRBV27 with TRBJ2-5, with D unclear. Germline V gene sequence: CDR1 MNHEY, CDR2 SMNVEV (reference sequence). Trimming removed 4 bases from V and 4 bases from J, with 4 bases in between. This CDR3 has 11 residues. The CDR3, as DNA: TGTGCCAGCAGTTGGGGAGAGACCCAGTACTTC. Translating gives CASSWGETQYF.

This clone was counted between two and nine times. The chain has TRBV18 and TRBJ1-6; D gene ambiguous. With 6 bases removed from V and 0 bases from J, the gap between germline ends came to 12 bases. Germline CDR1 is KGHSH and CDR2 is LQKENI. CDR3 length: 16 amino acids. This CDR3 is CASSFGRSSYNSPLHF. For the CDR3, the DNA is TGTGCCAGCTCCTTCGGGCGGAGCTCCTATAATTCACCCCTCCACTTT.

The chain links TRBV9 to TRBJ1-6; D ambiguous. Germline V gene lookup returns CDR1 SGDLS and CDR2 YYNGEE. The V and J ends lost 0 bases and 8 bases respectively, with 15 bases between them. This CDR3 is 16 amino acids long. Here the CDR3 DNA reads TGTGCCAGCAGCGTAGAGGCTCAAGGGTACCATTCACCCCTCCACTTT. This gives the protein CASSVEAQGYHSPLHF.

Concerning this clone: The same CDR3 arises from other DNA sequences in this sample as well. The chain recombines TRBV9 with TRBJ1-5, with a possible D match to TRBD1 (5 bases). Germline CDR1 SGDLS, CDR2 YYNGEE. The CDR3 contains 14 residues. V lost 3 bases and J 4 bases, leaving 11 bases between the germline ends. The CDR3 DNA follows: TGTGCCAGCAGCGGCGGACAACCAAATCAGCCCCAGCATTTT. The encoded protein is CASSGGQPNQPQHF.

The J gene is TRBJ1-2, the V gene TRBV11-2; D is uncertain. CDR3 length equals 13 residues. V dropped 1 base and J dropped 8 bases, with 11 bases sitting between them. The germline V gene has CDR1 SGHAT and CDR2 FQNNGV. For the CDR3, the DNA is TGTGCCAGCAGCTTAGCACCTCCGGAGGGCTACACCTTC. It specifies CASSLAPPEGYTF.

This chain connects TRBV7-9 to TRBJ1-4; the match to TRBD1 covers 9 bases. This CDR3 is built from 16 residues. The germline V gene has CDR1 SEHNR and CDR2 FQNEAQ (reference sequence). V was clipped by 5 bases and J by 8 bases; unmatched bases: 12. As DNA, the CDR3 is TGTGCCAGCAGCGTAGGGGACACAGGGGGCGGAGAAAAACTGTTTTTT. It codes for CASSVGDTGGGEKLFF.

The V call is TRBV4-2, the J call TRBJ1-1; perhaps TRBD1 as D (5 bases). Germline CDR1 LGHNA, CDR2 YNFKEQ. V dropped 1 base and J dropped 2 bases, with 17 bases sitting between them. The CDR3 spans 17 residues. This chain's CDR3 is CASSQGQGGVLNTEAFF. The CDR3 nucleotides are TGTGCCAGCAGCCAAGGCCAGGGAGGGGTCCTCAACACTGAAGCTTTCTTT.

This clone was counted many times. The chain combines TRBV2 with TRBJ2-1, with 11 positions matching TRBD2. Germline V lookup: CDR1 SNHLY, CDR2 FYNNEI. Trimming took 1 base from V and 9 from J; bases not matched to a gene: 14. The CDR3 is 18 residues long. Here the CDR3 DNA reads TGTGCCAGCAGTGAAGTAGCCCCGACTAGCGGGAATGCCGGTGAGCAGTTCTTC. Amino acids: CASSEVAPTSGNAGEQFF.

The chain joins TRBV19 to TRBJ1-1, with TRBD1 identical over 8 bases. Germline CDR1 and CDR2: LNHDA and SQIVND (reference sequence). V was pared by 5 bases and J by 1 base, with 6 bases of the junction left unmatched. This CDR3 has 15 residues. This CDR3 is CASSPQGVRNTEAFF. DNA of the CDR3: TGTGCCAGTAGTCCACAGGGGGTACGGAACACTGAAGCTTTCTTT.

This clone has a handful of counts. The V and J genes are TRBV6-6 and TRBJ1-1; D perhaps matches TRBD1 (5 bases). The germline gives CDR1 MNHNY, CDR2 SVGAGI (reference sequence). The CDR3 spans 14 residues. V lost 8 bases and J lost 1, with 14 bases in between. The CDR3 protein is CASRRHGGNTEAFF. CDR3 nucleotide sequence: TGTGCCAGCCGGAGGCACGGGGGGAACACTGAAGCTTTCTTT.

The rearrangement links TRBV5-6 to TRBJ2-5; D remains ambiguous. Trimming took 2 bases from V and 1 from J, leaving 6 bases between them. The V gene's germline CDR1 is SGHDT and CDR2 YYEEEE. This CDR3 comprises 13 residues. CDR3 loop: CASSLYLQETQYF. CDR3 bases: TGTGCCAGCAGCTTATACCTCCAAGAGACCCAGTACTTC.

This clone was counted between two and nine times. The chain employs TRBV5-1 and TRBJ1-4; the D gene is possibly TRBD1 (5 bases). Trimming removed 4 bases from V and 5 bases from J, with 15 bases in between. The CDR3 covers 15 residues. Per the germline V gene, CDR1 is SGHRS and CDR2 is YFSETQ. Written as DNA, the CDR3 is TGCGCCAGCAGCCAGGCGGGGGACCGGAATGAAAAACTGTTTTTT. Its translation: CASSQAGDRNEKLFF.